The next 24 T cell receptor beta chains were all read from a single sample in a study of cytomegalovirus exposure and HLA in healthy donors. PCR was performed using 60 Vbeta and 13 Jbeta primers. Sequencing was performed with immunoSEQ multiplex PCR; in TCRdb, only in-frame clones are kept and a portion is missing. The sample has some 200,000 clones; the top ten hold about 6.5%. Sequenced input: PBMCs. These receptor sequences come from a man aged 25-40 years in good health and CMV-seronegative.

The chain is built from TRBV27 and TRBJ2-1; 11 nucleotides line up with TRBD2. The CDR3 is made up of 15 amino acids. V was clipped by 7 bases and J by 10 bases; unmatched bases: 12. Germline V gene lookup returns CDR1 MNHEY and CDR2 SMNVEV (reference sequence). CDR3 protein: CASTKLAGDYQEQFF. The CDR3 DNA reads TGTGCCAGCACCAAACTAGCGGGAGATTATCAGGAGCAGTTCTTC.

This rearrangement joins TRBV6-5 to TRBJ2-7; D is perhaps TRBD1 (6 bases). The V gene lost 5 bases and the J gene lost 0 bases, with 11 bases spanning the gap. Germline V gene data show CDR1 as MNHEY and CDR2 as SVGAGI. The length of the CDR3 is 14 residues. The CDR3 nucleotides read TGTGCCAGCAGTGGTAACAGGGACTCCTACGAGCAGTACTTC. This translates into CASSGNRDSYEQYF.

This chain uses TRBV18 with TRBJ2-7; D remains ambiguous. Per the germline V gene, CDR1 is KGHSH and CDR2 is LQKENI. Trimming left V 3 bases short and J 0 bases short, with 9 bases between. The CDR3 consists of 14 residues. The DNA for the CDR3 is TGTGCCAGCTCACCCCCCGACACCTCCTACGAGCAGTACTTC. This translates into CASSPPDTSYEQYF.

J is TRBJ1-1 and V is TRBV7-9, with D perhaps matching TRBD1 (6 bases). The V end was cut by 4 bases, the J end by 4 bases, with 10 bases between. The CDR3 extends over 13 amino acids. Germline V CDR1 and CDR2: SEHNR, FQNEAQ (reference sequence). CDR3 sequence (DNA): TGTGCCAGCAGCTCGCACAGGGCCACTGAAGCTTTCTTT. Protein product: CASSSHRATEAFF.

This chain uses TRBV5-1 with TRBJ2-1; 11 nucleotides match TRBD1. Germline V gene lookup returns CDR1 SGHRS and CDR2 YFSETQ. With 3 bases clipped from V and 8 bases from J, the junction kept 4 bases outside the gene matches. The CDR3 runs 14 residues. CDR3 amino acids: CASSWDRGSDEQFF. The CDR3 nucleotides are TGCGCCAGCAGCTGGGACAGGGGGAGCGATGAGCAGTTCTTC.

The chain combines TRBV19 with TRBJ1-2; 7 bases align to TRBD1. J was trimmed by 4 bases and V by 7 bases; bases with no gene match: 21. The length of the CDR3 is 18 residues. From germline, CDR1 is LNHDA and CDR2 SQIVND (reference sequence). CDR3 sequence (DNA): TGTGCCAGTACTCTGCAAGGCCAGGGGGGCAGCATAATCTATGGCTACACCTTC. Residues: CASTLQGQGGSIIYGYTF.

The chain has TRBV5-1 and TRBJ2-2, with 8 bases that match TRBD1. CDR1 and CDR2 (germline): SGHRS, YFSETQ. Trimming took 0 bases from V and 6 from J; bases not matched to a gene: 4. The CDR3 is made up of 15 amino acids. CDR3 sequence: CASSLGQGISGELFF. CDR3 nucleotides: TGCGCCAGCAGCTTGGGACAGGGGATATCCGGGGAGCTGTTTTTT.

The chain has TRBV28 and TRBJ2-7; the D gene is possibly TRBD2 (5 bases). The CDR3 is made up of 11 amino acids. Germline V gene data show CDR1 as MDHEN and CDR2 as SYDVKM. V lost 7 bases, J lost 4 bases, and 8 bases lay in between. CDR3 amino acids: CASIGGYEQYF. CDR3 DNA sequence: TGTGCCAGCATCGGCGGGTACGAGCAGTACTTC. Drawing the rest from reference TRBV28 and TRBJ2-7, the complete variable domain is DVKVTQSSRYLVKRTGEKVFLECVQDMDHENMFWYRQDPGLGLRLIYFSYDVKMKEKGDIPEGYSVSREKKERFSLILESASTNQTSMYLCASIGGYEQYFGPGTRLTVT.

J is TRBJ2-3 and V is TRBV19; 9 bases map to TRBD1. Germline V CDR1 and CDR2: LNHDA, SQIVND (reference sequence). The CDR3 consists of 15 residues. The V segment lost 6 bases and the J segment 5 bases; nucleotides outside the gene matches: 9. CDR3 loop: CASRSDRGSRDTQYF. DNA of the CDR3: TGTGCCAGTAGGAGCGACAGGGGGTCGAGAGATACGCAGTATTTT.

The CDR3 DNA sequence: TGTGCCAGCCGCGGAGTCTATGGCTACACCTTC. This translates into CASRGVYGYTF. The chain employs TRBV5-6 and TRBJ1-2; no reliable D call. Germline V CDR1 and CDR2: SGHDT, YYEEEE. Trimming removed 7 bases from V and 4 bases from J, with 8 bases in between. The CDR3 has 11 residues.

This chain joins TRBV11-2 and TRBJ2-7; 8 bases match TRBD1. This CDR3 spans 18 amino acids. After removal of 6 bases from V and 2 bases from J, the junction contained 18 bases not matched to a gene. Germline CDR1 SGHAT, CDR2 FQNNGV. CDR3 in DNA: TGTGCCAGCAGTCCTATACTGCGGGACAGGTTGAGTACCTACGAGCAGTACTTC. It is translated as CASSPILRDRLSTYEQYF.

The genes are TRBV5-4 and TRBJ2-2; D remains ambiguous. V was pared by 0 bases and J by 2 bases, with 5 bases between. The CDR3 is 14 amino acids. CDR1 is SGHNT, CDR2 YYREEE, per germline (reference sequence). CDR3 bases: TGTGCCAGCAGCTTGGCAGGAAACACCGGGGAGCTGTTTTTT. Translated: CASSLAGNTGELFF.

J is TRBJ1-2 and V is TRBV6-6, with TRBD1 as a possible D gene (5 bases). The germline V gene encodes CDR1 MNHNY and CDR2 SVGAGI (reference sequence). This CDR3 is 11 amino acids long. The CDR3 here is CASWGNYGYTF. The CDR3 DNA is TGTGCGAGCTGGGGCAACTATGGCTACACCTTC.

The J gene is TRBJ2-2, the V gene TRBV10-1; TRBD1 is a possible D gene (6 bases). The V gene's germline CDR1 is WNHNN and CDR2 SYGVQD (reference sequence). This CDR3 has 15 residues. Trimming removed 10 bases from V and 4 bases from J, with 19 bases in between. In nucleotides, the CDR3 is TGCGCCACCGCTACTGGGGGCGCGGGCACCGGGGAGCTGTTTTTT. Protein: CATATGGAGTGELFF.

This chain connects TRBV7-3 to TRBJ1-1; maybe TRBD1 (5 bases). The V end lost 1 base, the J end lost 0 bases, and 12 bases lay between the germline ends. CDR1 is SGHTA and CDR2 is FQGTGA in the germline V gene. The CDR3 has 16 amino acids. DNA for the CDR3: TGTGCCAGCAGCTTAATGGGGGGTGCAATGAACACTGAAGCTTTCTTT. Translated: CASSLMGGAMNTEAFF.

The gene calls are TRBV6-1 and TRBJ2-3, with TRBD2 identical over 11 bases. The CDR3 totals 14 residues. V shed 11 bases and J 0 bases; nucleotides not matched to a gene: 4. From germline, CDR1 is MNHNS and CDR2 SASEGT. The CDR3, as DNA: TGTGCCGGGACTAGCGGAACTAGCACAGATACGCAGTATTTT. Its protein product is CAGTSGTSTDTQYF.

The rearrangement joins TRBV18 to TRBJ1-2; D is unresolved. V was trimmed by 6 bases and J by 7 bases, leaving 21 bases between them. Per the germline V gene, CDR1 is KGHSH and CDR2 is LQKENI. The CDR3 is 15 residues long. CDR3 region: CASSTRESQAAGYTF. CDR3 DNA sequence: TGTGCCAGCTCTACCAGAGAGAGTCAGGCCGCTGGCTACACCTTC.

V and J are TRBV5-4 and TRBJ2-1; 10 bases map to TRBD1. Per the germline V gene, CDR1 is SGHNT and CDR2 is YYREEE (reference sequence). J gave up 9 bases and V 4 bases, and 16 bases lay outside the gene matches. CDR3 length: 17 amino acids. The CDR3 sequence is CASSLGQGKVGRSEQFF. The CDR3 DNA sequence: TGTGCCAGCAGCCTGGGACAGGGGAAGGTTGGGAGGAGTGAGCAGTTCTTC.

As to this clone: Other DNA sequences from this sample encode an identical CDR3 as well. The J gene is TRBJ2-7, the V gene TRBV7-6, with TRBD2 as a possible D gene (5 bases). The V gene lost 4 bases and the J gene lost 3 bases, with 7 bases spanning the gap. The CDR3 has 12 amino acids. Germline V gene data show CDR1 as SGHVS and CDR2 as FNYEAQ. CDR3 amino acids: CASSSRGYEQYF. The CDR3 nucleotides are TGTGCCAGCAGCTCCCGGGGCTACGAGCAGTACTTC.

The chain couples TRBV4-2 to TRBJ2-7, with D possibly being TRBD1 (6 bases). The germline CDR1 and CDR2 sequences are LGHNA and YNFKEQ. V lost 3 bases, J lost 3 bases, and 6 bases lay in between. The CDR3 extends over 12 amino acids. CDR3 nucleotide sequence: TGTGCCAGCAGCCAGGGACACTACGAGCAGTACTTC. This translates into CASSQGHYEQYF.

DNA for the CDR3: TGTGCCAGCAGTTCCGGACAGGGGGCCCATGGCTACACCTTC. Its protein product is CASSSGQGAHGYTF. The rearrangement joins TRBV27 to TRBJ1-2; 11 bases line up with TRBD1. Germline assignment: CDR1 MNHEY and CDR2 SMNVEV (reference sequence). V was pared by 4 bases and J by 6 bases, with 4 bases of the junction left unmatched. The CDR3 runs to 14 residues.

The CDR3 spells CASSRTGTVGNTIYF. The CDR3 DNA reads as TGCGCCAGCAGCAGAACCGGGACAGTCGGAAACACCATATATTTT. This rearrangement joins TRBV4-1 to TRBJ1-3, with 7 bases lining up with TRBD1. V was pared by 5 bases and J by 4 bases, with 8 bases of the junction left unmatched. The CDR3 has 15 amino acids. Looked up from germline, CDR1 is MGHRA and CDR2 is YSYEKL.

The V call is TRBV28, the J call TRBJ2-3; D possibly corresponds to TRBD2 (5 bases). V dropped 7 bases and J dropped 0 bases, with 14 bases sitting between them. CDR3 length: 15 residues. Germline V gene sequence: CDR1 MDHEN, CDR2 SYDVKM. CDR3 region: CASKVAGRSTDTQYF. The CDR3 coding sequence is TGTGCCAGCAAGGTGGCGGGTCGTAGCACAGATACGCAGTATTTT. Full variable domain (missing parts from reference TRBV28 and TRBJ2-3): DVKVTQSSRYLVKRTGEKVFLECVQDMDHENMFWYRQDPGLGLRLIYFSYDVKMKEKGDIPEGYSVSREKKERFSLILESASTNQTSMYLCASKVAGRSTDTQYFGPGTRLTVL.

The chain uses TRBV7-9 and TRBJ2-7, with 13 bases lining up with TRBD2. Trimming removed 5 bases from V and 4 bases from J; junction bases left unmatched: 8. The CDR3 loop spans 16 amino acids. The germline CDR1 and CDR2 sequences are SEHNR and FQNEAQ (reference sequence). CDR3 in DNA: TGTGCCAGCAGCCTCCTAGGACTAGCGGGAGTGTACGAGCAGTACTTC. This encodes CASSLLGLAGVYEQYF.